This note documents a single T cell receptor beta chain sequence. No cognate antigen has been identified for it. Base quality data are lacking; no much larger clone is found one base away. This entry comes from a study of cytomegalovirus exposure and HLA in healthy donors (dated by TCRdb to about 2017). In terms of the full investigation: A later analysis indicated that the roughly 120 validation repertoires were generated on the platform also employed for the 700 or so repertoires of the first cohort. The study aimed to test whether signatures of past pathogen exposure could be identified by cataloging public T cell receptors. To predict cytomegalovirus infection status, the study brought together high-throughput TCR immunosequencing, statistical association of individual TCRs with disease status, and machine learning. In addition to the first cohort of around 670 subjects, a separate validation cohort of 120 different subjects was used. Results and caveats for the whole study, not just this receptor: A later analysis lacked HLA typing for the validation cohort, so it scored co-occurrence in that cohort across all 110 or so repertoires. In both the original and validation cohorts, the classifier was reported to diagnose cytomegalovirus status with high specificity and sensitivity. Three of the identified cytomegalovirus-associated TCR beta chains were confirmed in vitro to be specific for cytomegalovirus antigens. The study listed 150 to 200 TCR beta chains as associated with cytomegalovirus. Most TCR sequences were observed very rarely across donors, whereas some public TCRs were present in many individuals. The authors suggested that the approach could potentially be generalized to other disease states and immunological phenotypes. Subsequent analysis determined that TCRs grouped into clusters in the first cohort also showed a tendency toward co-occurrence across the roughly 110 validation repertoires, and approximately 93% of cluster scores exceeded 0.

CDR1 and CDR2, looked up from the germline V gene, are SNHLY and FYNNEI. The CDR3 has 14 amino acids, counting the end cysteine and phenylalanine. The sequence is cut down to CDR3 DNA, 42 bases in frame from base 1. Trimming accounts for 8 bases at V and 8 bases at J, while the number of junction bases matched to no gene is 10. Libraries came from the immunoSEQ multiplex PCR assay. The paper's data handling went like this. A statistical classification framework was built to diagnose cytomegalovirus status from the catalog of TCR beta chain sequences. TCRdb's version of the immuneACCESS table is confined to in-frame rearrangements and falls short of the full clone set. An unresolved V gene accounts for under half of the shortfall where checked; the remainder is of unknown origin. That table gives V, J and clone size, and the DNA gave D and trimming. A total of roughly 150,000 clones appear in this sample, 91% of them only once. In total, the top ten clones hold around 0.7% of the sample.

The donors belonged to the validation cohort of over a hundred subjects, which was separate from the approximately 700-subject first cohort. The sequence is built from TRBV2 and TRBJ1-4, and TRBD1 aligns with 8 junction nucleotides. The sample taken for sequencing was PBMCs. This receptor was identified in a man between 18 and 29 years old in good health and CMV-seronegative. In nucleotides, the sequence is TGTGCCAGCGGAGAGACAGGGGTTGACGAAAAACTGTTTTTT. Its translation reads: CASGETGVDEKLFF.